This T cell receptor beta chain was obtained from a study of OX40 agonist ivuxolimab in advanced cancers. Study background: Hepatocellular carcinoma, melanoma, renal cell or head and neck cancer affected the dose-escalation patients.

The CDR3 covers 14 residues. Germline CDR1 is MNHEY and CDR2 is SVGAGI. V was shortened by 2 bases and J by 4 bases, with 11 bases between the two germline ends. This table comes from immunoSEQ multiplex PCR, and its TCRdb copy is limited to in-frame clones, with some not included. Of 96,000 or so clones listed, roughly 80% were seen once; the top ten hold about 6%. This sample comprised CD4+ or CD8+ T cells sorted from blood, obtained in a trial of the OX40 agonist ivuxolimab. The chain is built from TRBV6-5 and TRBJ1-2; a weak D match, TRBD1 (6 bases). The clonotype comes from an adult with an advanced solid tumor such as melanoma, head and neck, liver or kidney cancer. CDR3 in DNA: TGTGCCAGCAGTTACCGCGACAGGTTCTATGGCTACACCTTC. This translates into CASSYRDRFYGYTF.